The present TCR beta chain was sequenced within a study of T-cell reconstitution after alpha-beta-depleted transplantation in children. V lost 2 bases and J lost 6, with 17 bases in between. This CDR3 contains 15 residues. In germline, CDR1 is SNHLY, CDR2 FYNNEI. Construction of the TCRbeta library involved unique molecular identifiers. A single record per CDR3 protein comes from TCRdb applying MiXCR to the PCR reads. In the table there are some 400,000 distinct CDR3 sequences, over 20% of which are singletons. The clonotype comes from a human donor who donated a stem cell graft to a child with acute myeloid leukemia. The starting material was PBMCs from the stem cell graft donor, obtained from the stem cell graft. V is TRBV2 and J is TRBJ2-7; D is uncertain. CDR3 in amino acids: CASSERYSPRAEQYF. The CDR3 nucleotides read TGTGCCAGCAGTGAAAGGTACAGCCCAAGGGCCGAGCAGTACTTC.